This T cell receptor (beta chain) was obtained from a study of identical twins. Findings and limits, study-wide: Twins' surplus sharing was weaker for beta out-of-frame sequences. For monozygotic twins, models underestimated out-of-frame TCR alpha sharing.

This clonotype was detected only a few times. Its antigen is currently unknown. TCRdb fed the 5' RACE reads into MiXCR, producing one record per CDR3 protein. The data show about 220,000 distinct CDR3 sequences, with roughly 7.1% seen just once and about 15% held by the top ten. Separately, the same data were catalogued under a study of T cells expressing NK-cell markers. Per that study: Sorted T-cell subsets CD3+CD56+NKG2C+, CD3+CD56+NKG2C- and CD3+CD56-NKG2C+ were TCR beta-sequenced. Seven donors tested HCMV-seropositive and one tested seronegative among the eight sequenced.

This clonotype was sampled from a woman between 18 and 29 years old in good health. Sequencing input: CD8+ T cells sorted from blood.

The CDR3 loop reads CATSRIAGGPDTQYF. As DNA, the CDR3 is TGTGCCACCAGCAGAATAGCGGGAGGCCCAGATACGCAGTATTTT. This chain connects TRBV15 to TRBJ2-3, with 10 bases identical to TRBD2. This CDR3 is 15 amino acids long. Germline V CDR1 and CDR2: LNHNV, YYDKDF (reference sequence). V gave up 2 bases and J gave up 4 bases; unmatched junction bases: 3.